Listed below are T cell receptor beta chains from one sample, sequenced in a study of blood T cell repertoires in COVID-19. Clones were read by immunoSEQ multiplex PCR, and TCRdb kept only the in-frame ones, dropping some. The sample lists about 69,000 clones; almost 90% were seen once. Sample: peripheral blood. Every receptor here comes from a man aged 50 to 60 with acute or convalescent COVID-19. Both conserved end residues are part of each CDR3. Fields, in order: V gene, J gene, clone size, D gene, CDR3 DNA, CDR3 protein. The D gene is left open where the match is weak. A clone size is listed for some rows: how often the clone was seen (once, few, many), or a class if it is expanded.

>TRBV10-3|TRBJ2-5|NA|TRBD2
TGTGCCATCGGTATCCCCGGACTAGCGGGAATAGAGACCCAGTACTTC
CAIGIPGLAGIETQYF
>TRBV13|TRBJ1-2|NA|TRBD1
TGTGCCAGCAGCTTAGGCCGGGCCAGGGGGTCGTATGGCTACACCTTC
CASSLGRARGSYGYTF
>TRBV9|TRBJ2-7|NA|TRBD2
TGTGCCAGCAGCGTAATGTTAGGGACTAGCGGGTTCTGGTACGAGCAGTACTTC
CASSVMLGTSGFWYEQYF
>TRBV5-5|TRBJ2-1|NA|TRBD2
TGTGCCAGCAGCTTGAAAATACCGGGACTAGCGGGTTATGTCGATGAGCAGTTCTTC
CASSLKIPGLAGYVDEQFF
>TRBV19|TRBJ1-1|NA|NA
TGTGCCAGTAGTATCATACTGTCGAACACTGAAGCTTTCTTT
CASSIILSNTEAFF
>TRBV5-1|TRBJ1-1|NA|NA
TGCGCCAGCAGCTTGCGTGGGCAGATGAACACTGAAGCTTTCTTT
CASSLRGQMNTEAFF
>TRBV24-1|TRBJ1-3|NA|NA
TGTGCCACCAGTAAAGGGGTCGGAAACACCATATATTTT
CATSKGVGNTIYF
>TRBV20-1|TRBJ2-3|NA|NA
TGCAGTGCTAGTACCCGCAGACTAGGGAAGGCAGATACGCAGTATTTT
CSASTRRLGKADTQYF
>TRBV12-3/TRBV12-4|TRBJ1-5|NA|NA
TGTGCCAGCAGTTTCGGGGGTCAGCCCCAGCATTTT
CASSFGGQPQHF
>TRBV11-2|TRBJ2-7|NA|TRBD2
TGTGCCAGCAGCCCGGGGGGGGCAGGACACCGCTACGAGCAGTACTTC
CASSPGGAGHRYEQYF
>TRBV2|TRBJ1-6|NA|NA
TGTGCCAGCAGTCGCGATTCAAATTCACCCCTCCACTTT
CASSRDSNSPLHF
>TRBV7-6|TRBJ2-1|NA|TRBD2
TGTGCCAGCAGCTCCTTAGCGGGAGTAAGCGCGAATGAGCAGTTCTTC
CASSSLAGVSANEQFF
>TRBV19|TRBJ2-7|NA|TRBD1
TGTGCCAGTAGTGTTGGGACAGGGTCCTACGAGCAGTACTTC
CASSVGTGSYEQYF
>TRBV5-6|TRBJ1-1|NA|NA
TGTGCCAGCAGCTTGGCCGGAGACACTGAAGCTTTCTTT
CASSLAGDTEAFF
>TRBV29-1|TRBJ2-7|once|NA
TGCAGCGTTGGCGGGGACGGACTATCCTACGAGCAGTACTTC
CSVGGDGLSYEQYF
>TRBV10-1|TRBJ2-2|NA|TRBD2
TGCGCCTCACCTGGCGGGAGAAGTGCCGGGGAGCTGTTTTTT
CASPGGRSAGELFF
>TRBV3-1/TRBV3-2|TRBJ1-1|NA|NA
TGTGCCAGCAGCCAGGACACTCCAAGGGCTGAAGCTTTCTTT
CASSQDTPRAEAFF
>TRBV7-9|TRBJ2-3|NA|NA
TGTGCCAGCAGCCCCAAAGGGGGACCCACAGATACGCAGTATTTT
CASSPKGGPTDTQYF
>TRBV2|TRBJ2-1|NA|TRBD1
TGTGCCAGCAGTGCTGGGACAGGGCATGAGCAGTTCTTC
CASSAGTGHEQFF
>TRBV7-2|TRBJ2-1|NA|TRBD2
TGTGCCAGCAGCCCCGGACTAGTGGATGAGCAGTTCTTC
CASSPGLVDEQFF
>TRBV7-9|TRBJ1-3|few|NA
TGTGCCAGCAGCTTAGGAGGCTGGGACACCATATATTTT
CASSLGGWDTIYF
>TRBV7-2|TRBJ2-1|NA|TRBD2
TGTGCCAGCAGCTTGGCTCCGGGACTAGTTGTTGAGCAGTTCTTC
CASSLAPGLVVEQFF
>TRBV4-3|TRBJ1-2|NA|NA
TGCGCCAGCAGCCAAGAGGGGGGCTATGGCTACACCTTC
CASSQEGGYGYTF
>TRBV10-3|TRBJ2-1|NA|TRBD2
TGTGCCATCAGTGCCCGACTAGCGGGAGACGGGGAGCAGTTCTTC
CAISARLAGDGEQFF
>TRBV18|TRBJ1-4|NA|NA
TGTGCCAGCTCACCTTCGGGGGAAAAACTGTTTTTT
CASSPSGEKLFF
>TRBV19|TRBJ1-5|NA|NA
TGTGCCAGTAGTATAAACTTTGGTGGACAGATGTATAGCAATCAGCCCCAGCATTTT
CASSINFGGQMYSNQPQHF
>TRBV18|TRBJ2-2|NA|NA
TGTGCCAGCTCACCACCCTGGGCTAGCAGGAACACCGGGGAGCTGTTTTTT
CASSPPWASRNTGELFF
>TRBV6-5|TRBJ1-6|NA|TRBD1
TGTGCCAGCAGACCGGGACAGGGGAATTCACCCCTCCACTTT
CASRPGQGNSPLHF
>TRBV5-4|TRBJ2-7|NA|TRBD1
TGTGCCGGAGGCAGGGGGCGGTCACCCTACGAGCAGTACTTC
CAGGRGRSPYEQYF
>TRBV2|TRBJ1-2|once|NA
TGTGCCAGCAGTGAATACGGAGCTAACTATGGCTACACCTTC
CASSEYGANYGYTF
>TRBV5-1|TRBJ1-1|NA|NA
TGCGCCAGCAGCTCCCGGGGTACTGAAGCTTTCTTT
CASSSRGTEAFF
>TRBV6-5|TRBJ1-3|NA|TRBD1
TGTGCCAGCAGTTACTCGAGACAGGGAGGTAACACCATATATTTT
CASSYSRQGGNTIYF
>TRBV27|TRBJ2-3|NA|TRBD1
TGTGCCAGCAGTACGGTAACAGGGGTGGGGACAGATACGCAGTATTTT
CASSTVTGVGTDTQYF
>TRBV30|TRBJ2-6|NA|NA
TGTGCCTGGACGACAGCTGACTTCTCTGGGGCCAACGTCCTGACTTTC
CAWTTADFSGANVLTF
>TRBV14|TRBJ1-2|NA|NA
TGTGCCAGCAGCCAAGATCAGGGGCGGCCGCGGAGCTATGGCTACACCTTC
CASSQDQGRPRSYGYTF
>TRBV19|TRBJ1-1|NA|NA
TGTGCCAGTAGTATGGTCAGGGCCGACACTGAAGCTTTCTTT
CASSMVRADTEAFF
>TRBV28|TRBJ1-6|NA|NA
TGTGCCAGCAGATTGTCGTGGAGATTCTATAATTCACCCCTCCACTTT
CASRLSWRFYNSPLHF
>TRBV29-1|TRBJ2-1|NA|NA
TGCAGCGTTGAAGGGGGACATATATACAATGAGCAGTTCTTC
CSVEGGHIYNEQFF